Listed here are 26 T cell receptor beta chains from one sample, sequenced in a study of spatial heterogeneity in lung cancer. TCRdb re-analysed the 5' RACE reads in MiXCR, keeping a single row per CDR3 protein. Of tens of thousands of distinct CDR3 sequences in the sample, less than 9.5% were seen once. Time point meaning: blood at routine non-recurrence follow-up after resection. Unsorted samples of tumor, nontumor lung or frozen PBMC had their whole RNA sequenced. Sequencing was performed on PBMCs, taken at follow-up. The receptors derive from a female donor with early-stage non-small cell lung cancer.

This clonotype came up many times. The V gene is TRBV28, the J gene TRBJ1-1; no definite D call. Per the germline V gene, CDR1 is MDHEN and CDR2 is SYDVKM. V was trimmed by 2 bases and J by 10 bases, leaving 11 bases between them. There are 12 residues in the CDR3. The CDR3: CASSLPGFGAFF. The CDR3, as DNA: TGTGCCAGCAGTTTACCCGGGTTTGGAGCTTTCTTT. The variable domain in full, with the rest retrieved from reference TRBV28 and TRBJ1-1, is DVKVTQSSRYLVKRTGEKVFLECVQDMDHENMFWYRQDPGLGLRLIYFSYDVKMKEKGDIPEGYSVSREKKERFSLILESASTNQTSMYLCASSLPGFGAFFGQGTRLTVV.

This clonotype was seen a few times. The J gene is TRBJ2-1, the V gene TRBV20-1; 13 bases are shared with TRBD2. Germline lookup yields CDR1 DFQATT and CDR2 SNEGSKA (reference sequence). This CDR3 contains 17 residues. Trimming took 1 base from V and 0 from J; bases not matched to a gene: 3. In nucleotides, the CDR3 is TGCAGTGCTAGAGGACTAGCGGGGGGCAACTCCTACAATGAGCAGTTCTTC. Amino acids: CSARGLAGGNSYNEQFF.

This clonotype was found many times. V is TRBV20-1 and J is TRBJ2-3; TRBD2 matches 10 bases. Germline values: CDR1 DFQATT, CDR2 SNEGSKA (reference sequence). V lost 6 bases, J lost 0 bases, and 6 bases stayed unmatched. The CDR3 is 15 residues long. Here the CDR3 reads CSAASGGASTDTQYF. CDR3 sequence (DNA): TGCAGTGCCGCCAGCGGGGGGGCGAGCACAGATACGCAGTATTTT.

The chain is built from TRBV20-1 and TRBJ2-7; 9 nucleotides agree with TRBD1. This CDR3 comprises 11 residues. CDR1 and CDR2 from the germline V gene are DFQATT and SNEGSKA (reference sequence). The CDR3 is CSGQGSYEQYF. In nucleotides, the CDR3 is TGCAGCGGACAGGGGTCCTACGAGCAGTACTTC.

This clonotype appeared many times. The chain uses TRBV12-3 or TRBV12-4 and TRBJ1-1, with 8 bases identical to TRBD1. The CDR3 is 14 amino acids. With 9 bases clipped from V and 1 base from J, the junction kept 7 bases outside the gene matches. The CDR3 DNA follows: TGTGCCAGTGAACAGGGACAGGCGAACACTGAAGCTTTCTTT. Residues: CASEQGQANTEAFF.

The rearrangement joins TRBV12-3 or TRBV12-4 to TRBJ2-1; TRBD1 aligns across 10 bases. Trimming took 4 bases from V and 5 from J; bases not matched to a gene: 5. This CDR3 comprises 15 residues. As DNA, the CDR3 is TGTGCCAGCAGTTGGACAGGGGGGATGAACAATGAGCAGTTCTTC. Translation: CASSWTGGMNNEQFF.

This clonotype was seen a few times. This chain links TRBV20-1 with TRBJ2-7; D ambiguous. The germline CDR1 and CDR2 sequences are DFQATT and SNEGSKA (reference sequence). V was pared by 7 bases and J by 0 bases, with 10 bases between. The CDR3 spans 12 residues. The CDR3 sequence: CSVVVSSYEQYF. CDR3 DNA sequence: TGCAGTGTGGTGGTAAGCTCCTACGAGCAGTACTTC.

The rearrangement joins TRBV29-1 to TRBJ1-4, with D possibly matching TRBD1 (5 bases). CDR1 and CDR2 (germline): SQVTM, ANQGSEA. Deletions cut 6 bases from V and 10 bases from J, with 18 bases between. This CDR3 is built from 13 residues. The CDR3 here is CSVTWGGGGKLFF. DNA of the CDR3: TGCAGCGTGACCTGGGGGGGAGGCGGAAAACTGTTTTTT.

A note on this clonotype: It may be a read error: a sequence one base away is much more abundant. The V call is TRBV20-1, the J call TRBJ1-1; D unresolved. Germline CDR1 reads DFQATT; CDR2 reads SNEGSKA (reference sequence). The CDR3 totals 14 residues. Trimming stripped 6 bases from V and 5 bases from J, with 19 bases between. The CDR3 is CSAASRTLRTEAFF. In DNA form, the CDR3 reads TGCAGTGCCGCGTCCCGGACCCTGAGGACTGAAGCTTTCTTT.

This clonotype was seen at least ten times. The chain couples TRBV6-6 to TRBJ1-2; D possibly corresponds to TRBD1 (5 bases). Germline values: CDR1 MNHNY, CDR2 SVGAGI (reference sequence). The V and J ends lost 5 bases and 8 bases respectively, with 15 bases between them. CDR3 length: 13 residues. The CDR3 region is CASSPGRQEGYTF. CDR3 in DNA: TGTGCCAGCAGTCCGGGACGGCAGGAAGGCTACACCTTC.

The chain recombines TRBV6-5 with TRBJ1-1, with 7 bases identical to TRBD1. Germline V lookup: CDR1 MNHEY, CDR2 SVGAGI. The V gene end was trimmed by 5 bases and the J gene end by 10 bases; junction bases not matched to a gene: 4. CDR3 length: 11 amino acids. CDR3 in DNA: TGTGCCAGCAGTACAGGGGCGGCAGCTTTCTTT. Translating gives CASSTGAAAFF.

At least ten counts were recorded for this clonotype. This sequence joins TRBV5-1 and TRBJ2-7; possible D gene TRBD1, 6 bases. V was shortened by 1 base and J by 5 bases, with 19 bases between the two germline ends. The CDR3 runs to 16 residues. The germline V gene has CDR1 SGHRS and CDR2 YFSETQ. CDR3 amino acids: CASSLLQGTGFDEQYF. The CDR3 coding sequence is TGCGCCAGCAGCTTGCTACAGGGTACGGGGTTCGACGAGCAGTACTTC. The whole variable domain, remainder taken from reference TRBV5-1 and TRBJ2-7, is KAGVTQTPRYLIKTRGQQVTLSCSPISGHRSVSWYQQTPGQGLQFLFEYFSETQRNKGNFPGRFSGRQFSNSRSEMNVSTLELGDSALYLCASSLLQGTGFDEQYFGPGTRLTVT.

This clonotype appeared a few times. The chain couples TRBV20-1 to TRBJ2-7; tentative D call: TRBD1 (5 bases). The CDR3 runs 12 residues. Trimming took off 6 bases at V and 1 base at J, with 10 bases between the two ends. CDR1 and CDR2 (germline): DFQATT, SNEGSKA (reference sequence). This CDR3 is CSAAQGSYEQYF. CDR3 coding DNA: TGCAGTGCCGCCCAGGGTTCCTACGAGCAGTACTTC.

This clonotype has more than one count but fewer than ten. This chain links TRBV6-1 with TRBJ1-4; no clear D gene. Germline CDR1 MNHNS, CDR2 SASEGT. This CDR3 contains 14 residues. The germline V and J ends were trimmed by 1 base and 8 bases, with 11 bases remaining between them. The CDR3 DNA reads TGTGCCAGCAGTGAAGAATTTTCATGGGAAAAACTGTTTTTT. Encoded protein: CASSEEFSWEKLFF.

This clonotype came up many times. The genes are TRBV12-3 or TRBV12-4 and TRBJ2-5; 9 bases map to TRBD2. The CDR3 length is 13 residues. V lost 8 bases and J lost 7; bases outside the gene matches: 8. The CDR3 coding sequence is TGTGCCAGCTTCGGCGGGGGGGCAGGGACCCAGTACTTC. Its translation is CASFGGGAGTQYF.

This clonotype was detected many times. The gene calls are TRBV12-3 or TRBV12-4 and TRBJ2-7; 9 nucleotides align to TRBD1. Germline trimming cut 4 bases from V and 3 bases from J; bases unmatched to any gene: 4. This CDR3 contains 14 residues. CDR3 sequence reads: CASSSRQGVYEQYF. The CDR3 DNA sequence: TGTGCCAGCAGTTCCCGACAGGGGGTCTACGAGCAGTACTTC.

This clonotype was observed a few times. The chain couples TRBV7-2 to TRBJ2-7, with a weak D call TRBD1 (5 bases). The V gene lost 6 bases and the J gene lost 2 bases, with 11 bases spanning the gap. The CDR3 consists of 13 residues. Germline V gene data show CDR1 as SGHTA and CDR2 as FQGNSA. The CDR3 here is CASSLQATYEQYF. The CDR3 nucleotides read TGTGCCAGCAGTTTACAGGCGACCTACGAGCAGTACTTC.

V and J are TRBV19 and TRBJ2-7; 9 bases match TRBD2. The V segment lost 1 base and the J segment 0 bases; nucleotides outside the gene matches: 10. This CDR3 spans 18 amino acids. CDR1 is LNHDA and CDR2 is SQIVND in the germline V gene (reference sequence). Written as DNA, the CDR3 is TGTGCCAGTAGTATAGGCCGGATGGTAGCGGGGGCCTCCTACGAGCAGTACTTC. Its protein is CASSIGRMVAGASYEQYF.

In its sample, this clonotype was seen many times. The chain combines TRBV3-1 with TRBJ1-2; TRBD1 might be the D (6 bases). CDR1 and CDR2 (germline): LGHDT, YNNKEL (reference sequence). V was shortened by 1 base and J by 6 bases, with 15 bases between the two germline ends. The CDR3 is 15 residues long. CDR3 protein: CASSQVLGGAHGYTF. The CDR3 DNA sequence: TGTGCCAGCAGCCAAGTTCTCGGGGGGGCGCATGGCTACACCTTC.

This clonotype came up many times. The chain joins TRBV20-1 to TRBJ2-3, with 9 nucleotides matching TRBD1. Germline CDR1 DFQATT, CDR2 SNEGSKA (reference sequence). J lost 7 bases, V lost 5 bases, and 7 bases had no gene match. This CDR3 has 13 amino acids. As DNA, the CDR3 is TGCAGTGCTCAAAGACAGGGGGTGAATACGCAGTATTTT. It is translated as CSAQRQGVNTQYF.

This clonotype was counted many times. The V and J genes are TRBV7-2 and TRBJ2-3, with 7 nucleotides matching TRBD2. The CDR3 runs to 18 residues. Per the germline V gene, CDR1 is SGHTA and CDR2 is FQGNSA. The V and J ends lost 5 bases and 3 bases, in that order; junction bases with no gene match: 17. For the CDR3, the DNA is TGTGCCAGCAGCCTCCGGTCGGGAGCGGGGCCCCCGACAGATACGCAGTATTTT. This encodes CASSLRSGAGPPTDTQYF.

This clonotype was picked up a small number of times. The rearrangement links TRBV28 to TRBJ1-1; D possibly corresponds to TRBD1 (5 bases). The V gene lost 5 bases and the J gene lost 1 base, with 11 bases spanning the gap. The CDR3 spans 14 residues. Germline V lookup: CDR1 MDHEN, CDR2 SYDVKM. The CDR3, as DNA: TGTGCCAGCAGTCCGGACATATCGAACACTGAAGCTTTCTTT. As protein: CASSPDISNTEAFF.

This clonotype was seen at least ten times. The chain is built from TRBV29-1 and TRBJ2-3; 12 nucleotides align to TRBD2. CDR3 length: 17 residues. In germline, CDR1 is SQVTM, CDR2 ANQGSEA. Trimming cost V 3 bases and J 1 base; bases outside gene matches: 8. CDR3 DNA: TGCAGCGTTGATAGCCCTCTAGCGGGGGGGGGCACAGATACGCAGTATTTT. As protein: CSVDSPLAGGGTDTQYF.

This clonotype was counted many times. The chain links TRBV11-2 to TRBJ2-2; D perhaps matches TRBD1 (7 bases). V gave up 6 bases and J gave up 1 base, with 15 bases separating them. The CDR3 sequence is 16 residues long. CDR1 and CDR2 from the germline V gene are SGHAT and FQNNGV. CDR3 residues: CASSGGGRRNTGELFF. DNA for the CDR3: TGTGCCAGCAGTGGAGGGGGCCGACGGAACACCGGGGAGCTGTTTTTT.

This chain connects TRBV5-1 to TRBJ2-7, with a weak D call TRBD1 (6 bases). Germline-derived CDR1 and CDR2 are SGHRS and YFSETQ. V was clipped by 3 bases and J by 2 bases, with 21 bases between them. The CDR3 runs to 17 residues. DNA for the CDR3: TGCGCCAGCAGCTGGGGAAACGCCGGGACACCACCCTACGAGCAGTACTTC. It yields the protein CASSWGNAGTPPYEQYF.

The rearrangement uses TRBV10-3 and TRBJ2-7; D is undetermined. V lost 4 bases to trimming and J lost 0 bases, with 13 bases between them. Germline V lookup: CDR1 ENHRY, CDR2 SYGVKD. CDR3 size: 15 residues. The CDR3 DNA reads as TGTGCCATCAGTGTTGGGCAGTCAGGCTCCTACGAGCAGTACTTC. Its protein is CAISVGQSGSYEQYF.